This TCR beta chain stems from a study of cytomegalovirus exposure and HLA in healthy donors (dated by TCRdb to about 2017). Turning to the overall study: An earlier analysis of 587 of the donors reported about 260 Gb of sequence data and 100 million to 120 million unique TCR beta sequences obtained from about 179 million T cells. Among some 410 genotyped donors of the cohort, an average of about 240,000 unique TCR beta nucleotide sequences was sequenced per donor, of which approximately 19% were non-productive. A later genetic analysis took genome-wide SNP genotypes for about 65% of the roughly 670 donors and used that subset as a discovery cohort. The later analysis used no new phenotypic data to find candidate immune exposures, relying instead on TCR beta sequences and their occurrence across donors. The study combined high-throughput TCR immunosequencing, statistical association of individual TCRs with disease status, and machine learning to predict cytomegalovirus infection status. HLA typing included class I and class II loci at four-digit resolution. The study aimed to test whether signatures of past pathogen exposure could be identified by cataloging public T cell receptors. Besides the first cohort of around 700 subjects, a separate validation cohort made up of 120 different subjects was used. A later analysis re-examined previously published TCR beta repertoires from more than 600 donors and added high-resolution HLA genotyping to investigate patterns of TCR occurrence. An earlier analysis of 450 to 750 of the donors used high-throughput TCR beta sequencing to judge whether each TCR beta V gene segment behaved as functional or pseudogenic. An early release that covered approximately 600 HLA-typed donors contained around 300 gigabases of sequencing data and around 85 million unique TCR sequences. Because of strong linkage in the cohort, a handful of DR-DQ haplotypes were treated as single units for association and clustering. Every repertoire in the discovery cohort had been generated on one and the same sequencing platform. The number of donors typed differed by locus, with about 620-630 for A, B, C, DRB1 and DQB1, more than 500 for DQA1, some 570 for DPA1, and approximately 470 for DPB1. The genetic ancestry cluster associated with self-reported Caucasian donors included roughly 84% of the 398 genotyped donors. The study used immunosequencing to profile the T cell repertoires of approximately 650 subjects and linked those repertoires to cytomegalovirus serostatus. Donor age, sex, ethnicity and CMV serostatus were compiled alongside the repertoire data.

Libraries were made using the immunoSEQ multiplex PCR assay. A mixture of 60 forward primers for TCR Vbeta segments and 13 reverse primers for TCR Jbeta segments was used in the multiplex PCR. Amplification of the CDR3 region of rearranged TCR beta genes was performed with a multiplex PCR assay on genomic DNA. On the Illumina HiSeq System, the amplified TCR beta libraries were sequenced as 87-base-pair reads. Per the source publication's procedure: Across the 500 to 700 repertoires, a later analysis counted about 81 million unique TCR beta chains, about 10 million of which were shared by at least two donors. Raw reads were error-corrected and collapsed into unique sequences by a nearest-neighbor algorithm in which closely related sequences were merged to remove PCR and sequencing errors. CDR3 sequences were aligned to IMGT reference sequences to assign V, D and J gene segments. For a sequence to be retained, at least a six-nucleotide match to both a V gene segment and a J gene segment was required. Rearrangements were classified as productive when the CDR3 lacked stop codons and remained in frame with V and J, and all other rearrangements were classified as non-productive. Following IMGT convention, CDR3 was defined as the stretch from the second conserved V-encoded cysteine to the conserved J-encoded phenylalanine. Sequences without an unambiguous match to a single V gene segment were excluded from the earlier analysis of approximately 600 of the donors. In an earlier analysis of some 590 of the donors, a V segment was called functional when productive rearrangements were above 56.7%, and segregating when the standard deviation between donors exceeded 5%. To diagnose cytomegalovirus status from the catalog of TCR beta chain sequences, a statistical classification framework was built. In a later analysis, V and J genes were assigned by comparing TCR nucleotide sequences against IMGT/GENE-DB human TR gene sequences. A later analysis assigned CDR3 sequences and most-parsimonious VDJ recombination scenarios with the TCRdist pipeline. In a later analysis, every TCR beta chain was defined by the combination of its CDR3 amino acid sequence and its V-gene family, and reads without a unique V-gene family were dropped. A later analysis removed 600 or so highly shared, low-generation-probability nucleotide sequences to deal with suspected cross-contamination and a sequencing artifact. A later analysis calculated a clonal expansion index for each public chain from normalized within-repertoire ranks of inferred template counts. In a later analysis, generation probabilities were computed using a VDJ recombination model fitted to out-of-frame rearrangements, and the results were checked against IGoR. In a later analysis, TCR-TCR, TCR-HLA and TCR-CMV co-occurrence was scored with hypergeometric tests, and a repertoire-size bias correction was applied to TCR pairs. False discovery rates were estimated in a later analysis by permuting HLA or CMV assignments 20 times. In a later analysis, co-occurring TCRs were grouped using DBSCAN, with TCRdist sequence similarity added in when clustering inside HLA-allele-positive subsets. Repertoires with fewer than 30,000 or more than 120,000 public chains, plus five repertoires with anomalous nucleotide sharing, were excluded from co-occurrence clustering. TCRdb obtained this table from immuneACCESS and retained in-frame rearrangements with V and J assigned. These tables miss some clones; where compared with another copy, unresolved V genes account for less than half of the shortfall, and the remainder is unexplained. The V and J calls and clone size were taken over from that table, and D and trimming were inferred from the DNA. In all, the sample holds approximately 140,000 clones, and roughly 73% of those were seen once. Approximately 1.6% of the sample is held by the ten biggest clonotypes.

Germline trimming: 0 bases from V, 3 bases from J; junction bases outside gene matches: 6. Reading from cysteine to phenylalanine, the CDR3 counts 17 amino acids. Here the CDR3 DNA is all that survives: 51 bases in frame from base 1. According to the germline V gene (reference sequence), CDR1 reads SEHNR and CDR2 reads FQNEAQ. Broad study findings and their caveats: Because counts were too low, approximately 15 rarely observed V segments, including chromosome 9 orphons, were excluded from the earlier analysis of 587 of the donors. According to a later analysis, TCR association rates differed among HLA loci, with DRB1 alleles showing the most associated TCRs and HLA-C alleles showing the fewest. The study listed over 150 TCR beta chains as associated with cytomegalovirus. In vitro tests confirmed that a few of the cytomegalovirus-associated TCR beta chains recognize cytomegalovirus antigens. Specific HLA alleles were associated with roughly 17,000 TCR beta sequences at a false discovery rate of 0.05 in a later analysis. Broadly in line with IMGT annotations, most TCR beta V segments showed up in productive rearrangements about 87% or about 30% of the time in an earlier analysis of approximately 600 of the donors. Cytomegalovirus status was reported to be diagnosed by the classifier with high specificity and sensitivity in both the original and validation cohorts. Some IMGT-functional V segments, including TRBV6-2 and TRBV6-3, could not be distinguished by the 87-base-pair reads and were therefore excluded. A cluster of highly shared sequence variants was judged likely to be a technical artifact of the sequencing pipeline. HLA typing was unavailable for some donors at each locus, so association tests used only the typed subset. Most CMV-associated TCR beta chains appeared to be HLA-restricted in a later analysis, and the HLA associations seemed to be driven largely by CMV exposure. While some public TCRs were present in many individuals, most TCR sequences turned up only very rarely across donors. According to the authors, the approach could potentially be generalized to other disease states and immunological phenotypes. A later genetic analysis reported fewer N-insertions in productive TCRs among donors in an Asian-associated ancestry cluster than the roughly 700-donor mean. The only immune exposure information available for the cohort was CMV serostatus. Presence/absence analyses assumed roughly uniform sequencing depth across donors, an assumption that may not hold. A further reported finding was that TCR beta sequences accurately predicted the HLA-A and HLA-B alleles for most subjects in the first cohort. Correlated functional status among segregating V segments might reflect linkage disequilibrium, but an unknown experimental factor could not be ruled out. Compared with equally common non-associated chains, HLA-associated TCR beta chains in a later analysis were more clonally expanded and had lower generation probabilities. V-gene and J-gene trimming of TCR beta chains was associated with a missense DCLRE1C variant in a later genetic analysis, and the association was replicated in an independent cohort. A later analysis reported that several top co-occurrence clusters appeared linked to parvovirus B19, influenza, CMV and Epstein-Barr virus. Only TCR beta chains were sequenced in this cohort, and the absence of alpha or paired-chain data limited detectable features. When HLA alleles, especially DR and DQ, strongly co-occurred, TCR associations were difficult to assign to individual alleles.

The cohort was made up of approximately 670 healthy bone marrow donors. Cohort members were all nominally healthy when sampled, although unrecorded immune exposures were likely present. The donor tested CMV seronegative, placing the donor among the approximately 360 seronegative members of the cohort. A peripheral blood sample was provided by each donor, and peripheral blood mononuclear cells were used for TCR beta sequencing. The Qiagen DNeasy Blood Extraction Kit was used to extract genomic DNA from the blood cell samples. There are a few counts of this clone. Its antigen is not yet known. Base qualities are not provided; no much larger clone lies one nucleotide away.

This clonotype was obtained from a woman aged 18-29 years in good health and CMV-seronegative. This receptor chain uses TRBV7-9 and TRBJ1-5, and TRBD1 aligns with 9 junction nucleotides. Sequencing was done on a sample of PBMCs. At the DNA level, the sequence is TGTGCCAGCAGCTTAGCGTCTGGGACAGGGAACAATCAGCCCCAGCATTTT. It codes for CASSLASGTGNNQPQHF.